Listed below are T cell receptor beta chains from one sample, sequenced in a study of T cells in Graves' hyperthyroidism and ophthalmopathy. In TCRdb, the multiplex PCR reads were re-called with MiXCR into one record per CDR3 protein. The table shows approximately 590,000 distinct CDR3 sequences, with about 15% occurring only once. The sample was blood. Every receptor here comes from a woman aged 25 to 45 with Graves' hyperthyroidism. The CDR3 runs from the conserved cysteine through the conserved F or W. A D gene is named only where the DNA matches it firmly. Clone size is shown for a subset of rows, as once, few, many or a class of expanded clone.

TRBD1	TRBJ2-7	TRBV7-8	many	CASSRDRATWQYF	TGTGCCAGCAGCCGCGACAGGGCTACGTGGCAGTACTTC
TRBD1	TRBJ1-2	TRBV19	few	CASTTTGISYGYTF	TGTGCCAGTACCACGACAGGGATTAGCTATGGCTACACCTTC
TRBD1	TRBJ2-7	TRBV5-1	many	CASRAGQGIHEQYF	TGCGCCAGCAGAGCAGGACAGGGAATCCACGAGCAGTACTTC
TRBD2	TRBJ2-1	TRBV29-1	few	CSVDIAGTSYNEQFF	TGCAGCGTTGATATAGCGGGGACCTCCTACAATGAGCAGTTCTTC
TRBD1	TRBJ1-5	TRBV4-3	many	CASSQYRGDSNQPQHF	TGCGCCAGCAGCCAATACAGGGGGGATAGCAATCAGCCCCAGCATTTT
NA	TRBJ1-5	TRBV12-5	many	CASGLGPQPQHF	TGTGCTAGTGGTTTGGGGCCACAGCCCCAGCATTTT
NA	TRBJ2-7	TRBV15	NA	CATSRDRDKTYEQYF	TGTGCCACCAGCAGAGATCGGGACAAGACCTACGAGCAGTACTTC
TRBD2	TRBJ2-7	TRBV10-3	few	CATSSGRYEQYF	TGTGCCACCTCCAGCGGGAGGTACGAGCAGTACTTC
NA	TRBJ2-3	TRBV7-3	few	CASSLESVGQGWVTDTQYF	TGTGCCAGCAGCTTAGAATCTGTGGGCCAGGGTTGGGTCACAGATACGCAGTATTTT
TRBD1	TRBJ2-7	TRBV6-1	many	CASKARTGNIDYEQYF	TGTGCCAGCAAAGCTCGGACAGGGAATATCGACTACGAGCAGTACTTC
TRBD2	TRBJ2-1	TRBV11-1	many	CASSFGGAGGVLRNEQFF	TGTGCCAGCAGCTTTGGCGGAGCGGGAGGGGTTCTTCGCAATGAGCAGTTCTTC
NA	TRBJ2-1	TRBV20-1	NA	CSASGPLYNEQFF	TGCAGTGCTAGCGGGCCGCTGTACAATGAGCAGTTCTTC
TRBD2	TRBJ2-4	TRBV5-1	NA	CASSPTSGRRRVSIQYF	TGCGCCAGCAGCCCCACTAGCGGGAGAAGACGGGTCAGCATTCAGTACTTC
NA	TRBJ2-3	TRBV28	many	CASTGSPGLKDTQYF	TGTGCCAGCACAGGATCCCCGGGGTTAAAAGATACGCAGTATTTT
TRBD2	TRBJ2-1	TRBV11-2	many	CASSGPGTSGRNEQFF	TGTGCCAGCAGCGGACCCGGGACTAGCGGGAGGAATGAGCAGTTCTTC
NA	TRBJ1-1	TRBV5-4	many	CASSFGAENTEAFF	TGTGCCAGCAGCTTCGGGGCCGAGAACACTGAAGCTTTCTTT
TRBD1	TRBJ2-1	TRBV5-1	NA	CASGTGTGSSYNEQFF	TGCGCCAGCGGGACAGGGACCGGTAGCTCCTACAATGAGCAGTTCTTC
TRBD1	TRBJ1-2	TRBV30	many	CAWKSDRGLHGYTF	TGTGCCTGGAAGTCGGACAGGGGGCTCCATGGCTACACCTTC
TRBD2	TRBJ2-2	TRBV11-3	NA	CASSQRLAGNTGELFF	TGTGCCAGCAGCCAACGACTAGCGGGGAACACCGGGGAGCTGTTTTTT
NA	TRBJ2-1	TRBV7-9	few	CASSLKLSGVGNEQFF	TGTGCCAGCAGCTTAAAATTGTCGGGAGTGGGGAATGAGCAGTTCTTC
NA	TRBJ2-7	TRBV2	many	CASMGERTTRGEQYF	TGTGCCAGCATGGGGGAGCGGACTACCCGTGGGGAGCAGTACTTC
NA	TRBJ1-3	TRBV7-9	once	CASSRPRTAGNTIYF	TGTGCCAGCAGCCGCCCTCGGACGGCGGGAAACACCATATATTTT
TRBD1	TRBJ1-2	TRBV5-1	once	CASETGGGEANYGYTF	TGCGCCAGCGAAACAGGGGGGGGTGAGGCTAACTATGGCTACACCTTC
TRBD1	TRBJ1-1	TRBV18	NA	CASSPREFAGSTGGTEAFF	TGTGCCAGCTCACCACGTGAATTTGCGGGCTCGACAGGGGGCACTGAAGCTTTCTTT
TRBD1	TRBJ2-7	TRBV6-2/TRBV6-3	NA	CASTPDRVRRSPYEQYF	TGTGCCAGCACCCCGGACAGGGTTAGACGGTCGCCCTACGAGCAGTACTTC
NA	TRBJ1-1	TRBV5-1	many	CASSFRWNTEAFF	TGCGCCAGCAGCTTCCGCTGGAACACTGAAGCTTTCTTT
TRBD1	TRBJ1-5	TRBV6-2/TRBV6-3	many	CASSYDRGLVPQHF	TGTGCCAGCAGTTACGACAGGGGTTTAGTACCCCAGCATTTT
NA	TRBJ2-1	TRBV27	NA	CASSNRFSYNEQFF	TGTGCCAGCAGTAACAGATTCTCCTACAATGAGCAGTTCTTC
NA	TRBJ1-1	TRBV10-2	NA	CASSGTEGYAFF	TGCGCCAGCAGTGGGACCGAGGGTTACGCTTTCTTT
NA	TRBJ2-7	TRBV11-2	many	CASSLDGSAYEQYF	TGTGCCAGCAGCTTAGATGGCTCCGCCTACGAGCAGTACTTC
NA	TRBJ2-2	TRBV5-1	many	CASSRDPANTGELFF	TGCGCCAGCAGTCGGGACCCGGCGAACACCGGGGAGCTGTTTTTT